What follows are 32 T cell receptor beta chains derived from one specimen sequenced in a study of T cell repertoires in cytomegalovirus infection. These receptors are not linked to any known antigen. From the reads, TCRdb called clonotypes with MiXCR, one entry per CDR3 protein. The table has under 30,000 distinct CDR3 sequences, approximately 22% seen once. Source: CD8+ T cells from cultured PBMCs, taken from culture after CMV antigen stimulation. These receptors all come from a human donor in good health (CMV status not recorded). Some clones in this sample may be carry-over from other donors' samples.

The table lists this clonotype with many counts. CDR3 in DNA: TGTGCCAGCAGCTTTGAAGATCTAGCGGCGGACACAGATACGCAGTATTTT. As protein: CASSFEDLAADTDTQYF. V usage is TRBV7-2 and J usage is TRBJ2-3, with 7 bases aligning to TRBD2. Germline V gives CDR1 SGHTA, CDR2 FQGNSA. CDR3 length: 17 amino acids. After removal of 3 bases from V and 2 bases from J, the junction contained 11 bases not matched to a gene.

Regarding this clonotype: A single base separates this from a much larger clone, so it may be a read error. The V gene is TRBV7-9, the J gene TRBJ2-2; D gene uncertain. V was pared by 9 bases and J by 1 base, with 6 bases between. CDR1 and CDR2 (germline): SEHNR, FQNEAQ (reference sequence). This CDR3 is built from 12 residues. CDR3 residues: CASTGNTGELFF. CDR3 in DNA: TGTGCCAGTACCGGGAACACCGGGGAGCTGTTTTTT.

As DNA, the CDR3 is TGTGCCAGCCGGGGGACAATATACAATGAGCAGTTCTTC. Encoded protein: CASRGTIYNEQFF. V usage is TRBV7-9 and J usage is TRBJ2-1, with D perhaps given as TRBD1 or TRBD2 (6 bases each). V lost 8 bases and J lost 4, with 12 bases in between. CDR1 is SEHNR, CDR2 FQNEAQ, per germline (reference sequence). This CDR3 contains 13 residues.

This clonotype showed up many times. This chain uses TRBV7-8 with TRBJ2-3; D is possibly TRBD1 or TRBD2 (5 bases each). The CDR3 spans 18 residues. Germline loops: CDR1 SGHVS, CDR2 FQNEAQ. V lost 8 bases to trimming and J lost 0 bases, with 24 bases between them. The CDR3 here is CASESLGPQGPSTDTQYF. CDR3 DNA: TGTGCCAGCGAAAGCTTAGGTCCGCAGGGACCCAGCACAGATACGCAGTATTTT.

The chain is built from TRBV6-2 or TRBV6-3 and TRBJ2-7; D may be TRBD1 (6 bases). CDR3 size: 17 residues. V dropped 5 bases and J dropped 4 bases, with 24 bases sitting between them. Germline values: CDR1 MNHEY, CDR2 SVGEGT. The CDR3 DNA is TGTGCCAGCAGTACCGGGACATTAGTTTCCTTCGATTACGAGCAGTACTTC. The encoded protein is CASSTGTLVSFDYEQYF.

This clonotype was seen many times. V is TRBV12-5 and J is TRBJ1-3; D is possibly TRBD1 (5 bases). This CDR3 spans 15 amino acids. V dropped 7 bases and J dropped 0 bases, with 13 bases sitting between them. Germline V gene sequence: CDR1 LGHNT, CDR2 FRNRAP. CDR3 coding DNA: TGTGCTAGTGTCGGGGGACGTCACTCTGGAAACACCATATATTTT. Translating gives CASVGGRHSGNTIYF.

This clonotype showed up just once. The rearrangement uses TRBV5-1 and TRBJ1-1; a possible D gene is TRBD1 (6 bases). V lost 0 bases and J 2 bases, leaving 8 bases between the germline ends. This CDR3 spans 14 amino acids. Germline CDR1 is SGHRS and CDR2 is YFSETQ. The CDR3 here is CASSLVGGNTEAFF. DNA for the CDR3: TGCGCCAGCAGCTTGGTCGGGGGCAACACTGAAGCTTTCTTT.

The chain couples TRBV5-5 to TRBJ2-4, with a tentative D call TRBD2 (5 bases). The CDR3 runs to 15 residues. V lost 3 bases to trimming and J lost 2 bases, with 12 bases between them. Germline-derived CDR1 and CDR2 are SGHKS and YYEKEE (reference sequence). CDR3 sequence reads: CASSSPGIPKNIQYF. Here the CDR3 DNA reads TGTGCCAGCAGCTCTCCCGGGATCCCCAAAAACATTCAGTACTTC.

This clonotype was found a few times. The chain combines TRBV6-2 or TRBV6-3 with TRBJ2-2; D gene ambiguous. Deletions cut 6 bases from V and 10 bases from J, with 12 bases between. The CDR3 has 12 residues. Germline CDR1 reads MNHEY; CDR2 reads SVGEGT. The CDR3: CASRLGSEELFF. CDR3 DNA sequence: TGTGCCAGCAGATTAGGGTCTGAGGAGCTGTTTTTT.

The V gene is TRBV2, the J gene TRBJ2-5; 9 bases line up with TRBD2. The CDR3 length is 17 residues. The V and J ends lost 0 bases and 0 bases, in that order; junction bases with no gene match: 5. Per the germline V gene, CDR1 is SNHLY and CDR2 is FYNNEI. The CDR3 DNA reads as TGTGCCAGCAGTGAAGCATTCAGCGGGGGGTACCAAGAGACCCAGTACTTC. It translates to CASSEAFSGGYQETQYF.

This clonotype was recorded at least ten times. V and J are TRBV6-2 or TRBV6-3 and TRBJ2-7; no clear D gene. The CDR3 length is 11 residues. Germline V CDR1 and CDR2: MNHEY, SVGEGT. The V end lost 5 bases, the J end lost 6 bases, and 8 bases lay between the germline ends. CDR3 sequence reads: CASSLASEQYF. CDR3 coding DNA: TGTGCCAGCAGTCTGGCGAGCGAGCAGTACTTC.

The chain recombines TRBV20-1 with TRBJ2-1; D not certain. CDR1 is DFQATT, CDR2 SNEGSKA, per germline (reference sequence). Trimming cost V 3 bases and J 0 bases, with 9 bases left between them. The CDR3 extends over 14 amino acids. This CDR3 reads CSASEGYSYNEQFF. CDR3 nucleotide sequence: TGCAGTGCTAGTGAAGGTTACTCCTACAATGAGCAGTTCTTC.

The J gene is TRBJ2-4, the V gene TRBV7-8; D unclear. Trimming pared 0 bases from V and 5 bases from J, leaving 11 bases between. The CDR3 spans 15 residues. Germline assignment: CDR1 SGHVS and CDR2 FQNEAQ. CDR3 protein: CASSLARYSQNIQYF. The DNA for the CDR3 is TGTGCCAGCAGCTTAGCGCGGTACAGCCAAAACATTCAGTACTTC.

The table lists this clonotype with a few counts. The gene calls are TRBV11-2 and TRBJ2-7; the D gene is possibly TRBD2 (5 bases). Trimming took off 4 bases at V and 6 bases at J, with 16 bases between the two ends. CDR1 is SGHAT, CDR2 FQNNGV, per germline. This CDR3 has 14 residues. This CDR3 is CASSSPGWAGEQYF. CDR3 coding DNA: TGTGCCAGCAGCTCCCCGGGGTGGGCAGGCGAGCAGTACTTC.

This clonotype was found once. A much larger clonotype is one base distant, so this may be a read error. The chain couples TRBV7-8 to TRBJ2-7; D remains ambiguous. The CDR3 has 15 residues. Trimming took off 5 bases at V and 2 bases at J, with 16 bases between the two ends. CDR1 is SGHVS and CDR2 is FQNEAQ in the germline V gene. Here the CDR3 reads CASSPSRDSTYEQYF. In DNA form, the CDR3 reads TGTGCCAGCAGCCCGTCCCGCGACTCAACCTACGAGCAGTACTTC.

With regard to this clonotype: Just one base apart from a much larger clone, this may be a read error. The chain recombines TRBV12-3 or TRBV12-4 with TRBJ1-1; D is possibly TRBD1 (5 bases). The CDR3 has 14 residues. CDR3 coding DNA: TGTGTCAGCACCTATTTCCAGGGTAACACTGAAGCTTTCTTT. This codes for CVSTYFQGNTEAFF.

This clonotype was seen a handful of times. This rearrangement joins TRBV11-2 to TRBJ2-7; 9 bases line up with TRBD1. The CDR3 is 16 amino acids. The V and J ends lost 4 bases and 4 bases, in that order; junction bases with no gene match: 11. The germline gives CDR1 SGHAT, CDR2 FQNNGV. DNA for the CDR3: TGTGCCAGCAGCTCCCGGGACAGGGCCGACCGATACGAGCAGTACTTC. Its protein product is CASSSRDRADRYEQYF.

This clonotype was seen more than once but under ten times. The chain has TRBV12-5 and TRBJ1-1; D is ambiguous. Germline V gene data show CDR1 as LGHNT and CDR2 as FRNRAP. This CDR3 spans 15 amino acids. V was shortened by 1 base and J by 1 base, with 10 bases between the two germline ends. The CDR3: CASGLAGQSNTEAFF. The CDR3 coding sequence is TGTGCTAGTGGTTTGGCCGGGCAATCGAACACTGAAGCTTTCTTT.

Here the CDR3 reads CASSQDPVLNNYGYTF. DNA for the CDR3: TGTGCCAGCAGCCAAGACCCCGTCCTGAACAACTATGGCTACACCTTC. This sequence joins TRBV3-1 and TRBJ1-2; no clear D. The V end lost 0 bases, the J end lost 2 bases, and 13 bases lay between the germline ends. CDR3 length: 16 amino acids. The germline CDR1 and CDR2 sequences are LGHDT and YNNKEL (reference sequence).

V and J are TRBV12-3 or TRBV12-4 and TRBJ1-5; D remains unclear. With 3 bases removed from V and 0 bases from J, the gap between germline ends came to 15 bases. This CDR3 region has 17 residues. CDR3 protein: CASSFRGAAYSNQPQHF. CDR3 DNA: TGTGCCAGCAGTTTCCGGGGTGCGGCCTATAGCAATCAGCCCCAGCATTTT.

This clonotype has just a few counts. The CDR3 DNA follows: TGTGCCATCAGTAGTCGCAGGGGCCAAGAGACCCAGTACTTC. This gives the protein CAISSRRGQETQYF. V is TRBV10-3 and J is TRBJ2-5; the D gene is possibly TRBD1 (6 bases). CDR3 length: 14 residues. The V end lost 5 bases, the J end lost 1 base, and 11 bases lay between the germline ends. CDR1 and CDR2 (germline): ENHRY, SYGVKD.

The V gene is TRBV6-1, the J gene TRBJ1-5; possible D gene TRBD1, 5 bases. Germline V CDR1 and CDR2: MNHNS, SASEGT. With 7 bases removed from V and 0 bases from J, the gap between germline ends came to 13 bases. This CDR3 contains 15 residues. The CDR3 protein is CASKIRQISNQPQHF. The CDR3 DNA follows: TGTGCCAGCAAGATTCGACAGATTAGCAATCAGCCCCAGCATTTT.

The CDR3 loop reads CASSPPGFSPLHF. The CDR3 coding sequence is TGTGCCAGCAGCCCCCCGGGGTTCTCACCCCTCCACTTT. The chain carries TRBV7-8 and TRBJ1-6; D unresolved. This CDR3 is built from 13 residues. Germline V lookup: CDR1 SGHVS, CDR2 FQNEAQ. Trimming stripped 5 bases from V and 10 bases from J, with 12 bases between.

V and J are TRBV2 and TRBJ2-2; TRBD1 might be the D (6 bases). Germline values: CDR1 SNHLY, CDR2 FYNNEI. There are 14 residues in the CDR3. V was trimmed by 4 bases and J by 6 bases, leaving 12 bases between them. The DNA for the CDR3 is TGTGCCAGCAGTGTCGAGCAGGGGTCCGGGGAGCTGTTTTTT. Its translation is CASSVEQGSGELFF.

This chain joins TRBV19 and TRBJ2-7; D may be TRBD1 (5 bases). The ends were cut back, 1 base at V and 7 bases at J, with 17 bases in the middle. Germline CDR1 LNHDA, CDR2 SQIVND (reference sequence). This CDR3 comprises 15 residues. DNA for the CDR3: TGTGCCAGTAGTATAGCCGACAGCCCTGCGGTGGAGCAGTACTTC. The encoded protein is CASSIADSPAVEQYF.

This clonotype was seen at least ten times. V usage is TRBV7-6 and J usage is TRBJ2-7, with D possibly being TRBD1 (5 bases). V lost 1 base and J lost 4, with 14 bases in between. This CDR3 has 15 amino acids. Germline CDR1 is SGHVS and CDR2 is FNYEAQ. CDR3 protein: CASSLEQGHGYEQYF. The CDR3 coding sequence is TGTGCCAGCAGCTTAGAGCAGGGCCATGGGTACGAGCAGTACTTC.

This clonotype was seen a handful of times. A much bigger clone sits one base away, suggesting this may be a read error. The chain recombines TRBV7-2 with TRBJ2-7; the match to TRBD1 covers 8 bases. Germline V gives CDR1 SGHTA, CDR2 FQGNSA. The CDR3 contains 15 residues. The CDR3 reads CASSTNRGSSYKQYF. CDR3 DNA: TGTGCCAGCAGCACGAACAGGGGGAGCTCCTACAAGCAGTACTTC.

This clonotype was detected a few times. The J gene is TRBJ1-1, the V gene TRBV27, with TRBD1 identical over 8 bases. Germline V gives CDR1 MNHEY, CDR2 SMNVEV (reference sequence). Trimming removed 8 bases from V and 1 base from J; junction bases left unmatched: 12. The CDR3 runs 16 residues. The CDR3 bases are TGTGCCAGCGCCGGACAGGGAAAACTGAGGAACACTGAAGCTTTCTTT. Translating gives CASAGQGKLRNTEAFF.

This clonotype was found many times. This CDR3 reads CASRLPGLYEQYF. The CDR3 coding sequence is TGTGCCAGCAGGCTCCCGGGACTCTACGAGCAGTACTTC. The chain has TRBV28 and TRBJ2-7; D might be TRBD2 (6 bases). Trimming cost V 6 bases and J 3 bases, with 12 bases left between them. The CDR3 has 13 amino acids. Germline lookup yields CDR1 MDHEN and CDR2 SYDVKM.

About this clonotype itself: This is likely a read error, given that the CDR3 carries no conserved phenylalanine or tryptophan at its end. The chain combines TRBV4-1 with TRBJ1-1; 7 bases map to TRBD1. The CDR3 length is 14 residues. V shed 0 bases, J shed 6 bases, and the junction held 4 bases outside the gene matches. Germline CDR1 is MGHRA and CDR2 is YSYEKL. The CDR3 is CASSQDQGVAEAFI. Here the CDR3 DNA reads TGCGCCAGCAGCCAAGATCAGGGGGTCGCTGAAGCTTTCATT.

The genes are TRBV9 and TRBJ2-1; D is undetermined. With 0 bases removed from V and 10 bases from J, the gap between germline ends came to 11 bases. Looked up from germline, CDR1 is SGDLS and CDR2 is YYNGEE. This CDR3 has 13 amino acids. The CDR3 sequence is CASSVEGPTEQFF. Here the CDR3 DNA reads TGTGCCAGCAGCGTAGAGGGCCCCACGGAGCAGTTCTTC.

Of note for this clonotype: This may arise from a read error, as a much more abundant clone is one base away. The rearrangement uses TRBV7-3 and TRBJ2-2; tentatively, D is TRBD2 (6 bases). Looked up from germline, CDR1 is SGHTA and CDR2 is FQGTGA. This CDR3 has 13 residues. CDR3 in DNA: TGTGCCAGCAGCCCAGACAGTGCCCGGGAGCTGATTTTT. It translates to CASSPDSARELIF.